These 4 T cell receptor beta chains were all obtained from the same sample, sequenced in a study of CD8+ T cells in alopecia areata. In each case, RNA was isolated and then reverse transcribed into cDNA as the sequencing template. Using immunoSEQ multiplex PCR, the repertoire was profiled, and TCRdb retains in-frame clones only, with some absent. The sample carries 150,000 to 200,000 clones, about 66% recorded once. The source material was CD8+ T cells sorted from blood, sampled at week 0. The origin of the receptors is a human donor with alopecia areata.

The chain joins TRBV30 to TRBJ1-1; maybe TRBD1 (6 bases). V was cut by 3 bases and J by 1 base, with 12 bases left in between. Germline assignment: CDR1 GTSNPN and CDR2 SVGIG (reference sequence). CDR3 size: 14 residues. CDR3 protein: CAWSKGRGNTEAFF. CDR3 sequence (DNA): TGTGCCTGGAGCAAAGGCAGGGGGAACACTGAAGCTTTCTTT. Complete variable domain (other parts from reference TRBV30 and TRBJ1-1): SQTIHQWPATLVQPVGSPLSLECTVEGTSNPNLYWYRQAAGRGLQLLFYSVGIGQISSEVPQNLSASRPQDRQFILSSKKLLLSDSGFYLCAWSKGRGNTEAFFGQGTRLTVV.

J is TRBJ1-6 and V is TRBV4-1; D is unclear. The CDR3 is 15 amino acids. Between the trimmed V and J ends, which lost 1 base and 11 bases, there was a span of 15 bases. CDR1 MGHRA and CDR2 YSYEKL come from the germline V gene. CDR3 region: CASSQASFGLTPLHF. The CDR3 coding sequence is TGCGCCAGCAGCCAAGCATCATTCGGGCTCACACCCCTCCACTTT.

The chain employs TRBV27 and TRBJ2-1; a possible D gene is TRBD1 (5 bases). The germline CDR1 and CDR2 sequences are MNHEY and SMNVEV (reference sequence). Deletions cut 2 bases from V and 4 bases from J, with 12 bases between. This CDR3 region has 15 residues. The CDR3 DNA sequence: TGTGCCAGCAGTTTAGTGGCAGGGTCTTACAATGAGCAGTTCTTC. This encodes CASSLVAGSYNEQFF.

The chain recombines TRBV27 with TRBJ1-1, with D possibly TRBD1 on 5 matching bases. The V end lost 9 bases, the J end lost 5 bases, and 16 bases lay between the germline ends. CDR3 size: 13 residues. Per germline, CDR1 MNHEY and CDR2 SMNVEV (reference sequence). Here the CDR3 DNA reads TGTGCCAGTAGTGCTTGGGGCGGGACTGAAGCTTTCTTT. Encoded protein: CASSAWGGTEAFF.